The 18 T cell receptor beta chains below come from one sample, sequenced in a study of OX40 agonist ivuxolimab in advanced cancers. TCRdb's copy holds only in-frame clones and misses some; the assay was immunoSEQ multiplex PCR. The repertoire holds under 100,000 clones, with roughly nine tenths as singletons. Source: CD4+ or CD8+ T cells sorted from blood, taken in a trial of the OX40 agonist ivuxolimab. The receptors shown here come from an adult with an advanced solid tumor such as melanoma, head and neck, liver or kidney cancer.

This rearrangement joins TRBV19 to TRBJ1-1; the match to TRBD1 covers 10 bases. CDR3 length equals 15 residues. J was trimmed by 8 bases and V by 7 bases; bases with no gene match: 13. The germline V gene encodes CDR1 LNHDA and CDR2 SQIVND (reference sequence). This CDR3 reads CASTSLGTGATEAFF. The DNA for the CDR3 is TGTGCCAGTACCTCACTTGGGACAGGGGCAACCGAAGCTTTCTTT.

In its sample, this clone was seen a few times. The V gene is TRBV28, the J gene TRBJ1-2; TRBD1 is a possible D gene (5 bases). There are 11 residues in the CDR3. Looked up from germline, CDR1 is MDHEN and CDR2 is SYDVKM. Trimming cost V 6 bases and J 7 bases, with 9 bases left between them. For the CDR3, the DNA is TGTGCCAGCAGAGGGGCCGGTGGCTACACCTTC. Residues: CASRGAGGYTF.

The V gene is TRBV5-1, the J gene TRBJ2-7, with 11 positions matching TRBD2. Germline V lookup: CDR1 SGHRS, CDR2 YFSETQ. The J segment lost 2 bases and the V segment lost 4 bases, leaving 5 bases of the junction unmatched. This CDR3 has 15 amino acids. The DNA for the CDR3 is TGCGCCAGCAGCGAAAGACTAGCGGGAACCTACGAGCAGTACTTC. It yields the protein CASSERLAGTYEQYF.

The CDR3 coding sequence is TGCAGCGTTGTGACTGACGCCTTAAGAGCTTTCTTT. Translating it yields CSVVTDALRAFF. The V and J genes are TRBV29-1 and TRBJ1-1; no clear D. The CDR3 is 12 amino acids. Germline-derived CDR1 and CDR2 are SQVTM and ANQGSEA. Between the trimmed V and J ends, which lost 4 bases and 10 bases, there was a span of 16 bases.

Here the CDR3 reads CASSWGQGYTEAFF. In DNA, the CDR3 is TGCGCCAGCAGCTGGGGACAGGGGTACACTGAAGCTTTCTTT. This sequence joins TRBV5-1 and TRBJ1-1, with 10 bases fitting TRBD1. The CDR3 has 14 amino acids. The ends lost 3 bases at V and 3 bases at J; junction bases unmatched: 2. Germline V gene data show CDR1 as SGHRS and CDR2 as YFSETQ.

The chain is built from TRBV29-1 and TRBJ1-4, with D possibly TRBD1 on 5 matching bases. V was clipped by 5 bases and J by 7 bases, with 17 bases between them. Germline CDR1 reads SQVTM; CDR2 reads ANQGSEA. CDR3 length: 14 amino acids. The CDR3 DNA sequence: TGCAGCGTTTTTCCAGGGCCCTCGGGTGAAAAACTGTTTTTT. Its translation is CSVFPGPSGEKLFF.

V gene TRBV28 combines with J gene TRBJ1-5; D uncertain. CDR3 length equals 16 residues. The V gene lost 1 base and the J gene lost 7 bases, with 17 bases spanning the gap. Germline V gene lookup returns CDR1 MDHEN and CDR2 SYDVKM. The CDR3 nucleotides are TGTGCCAGCAGTTTATTTGCGGGAAGTTTTGGGCAGCCCCAGCATTTT. It yields the protein CASSLFAGSFGQPQHF.

The chain is built from TRBV18 and TRBJ2-3; unclear D gene. V was shortened by 3 bases and J by 2 bases, with 12 bases between the two germline ends. This CDR3 has 15 residues. Germline assignment: CDR1 KGHSH and CDR2 LQKENI. The CDR3 protein is CASSPASLNTDTQYF. CDR3 coding DNA: TGTGCCAGCTCACCTGCTAGTCTTAACACAGATACGCAGTATTTT.

The chain couples TRBV6-6 to TRBJ2-7; weak D call: TRBD2 (5 bases). Germline V gives CDR1 MNHNY, CDR2 SVGAGI (reference sequence). The V end lost 4 bases, the J end lost 0 bases, and 13 bases lay between the germline ends. The CDR3 runs to 15 residues. The CDR3 DNA reads TGTGCCAGCAGTTTGGGCCGGGGAAGCTCCTACGAGCAGTACTTC. Its protein product is CASSLGRGSSYEQYF.

The chain employs TRBV4-1 and TRBJ2-2; no clear D. Trimming shortened V by 1 base and J by 5 bases, and 8 bases separated the two germline ends. This CDR3 is 14 amino acids long. The germline V gene has CDR1 MGHRA and CDR2 YSYEKL. CDR3 bases: TGCGCCAGCAGCCAAGTTAGACAAACCGGGGAGCTGTTTTTT. It specifies CASSQVRQTGELFF.

In regard to this clone: This sample includes further DNA sequences coding for the same CDR3. CDR3 in amino acids: CASSPLLSGDEQYF. CDR3 bases: TGTGCCAGCTCACCCCTCCTTTCAGGGGACGAGCAGTACTTC. The V call is TRBV18, the J call TRBJ2-7, with D maybe TRBD1 (6 bases). Germline V gene lookup returns CDR1 KGHSH and CDR2 LQKENI. The CDR3 is made up of 14 amino acids. V lost 3 bases to trimming and J lost 5 bases, with 14 bases between them.

The CDR3 loop reads CASSWDGGQRNEKLFF. The CDR3 coding sequence is TGCGCCAGCAGCTGGGATGGAGGACAGCGTAATGAAAAACTGTTTTTT. The chain carries TRBV5-1 and TRBJ1-4; the D gene is possibly TRBD1 (6 bases). Trimming removed 3 bases from V and 4 bases from J, with 16 bases in between. The CDR3 runs 16 residues. CDR1 is SGHRS and CDR2 is YFSETQ in the germline V gene. The full variable domain, with the rest looked up from reference TRBV5-1 and TRBJ1-4, is KAGVTQTPRYLIKTRGQQVTLSCSPISGHRSVSWYQQTPGQGLQFLFEYFSETQRNKGNFPGRFSGRQFSNSRSEMNVSTLELGDSALYLCASSWDGGQRNEKLFFGSGTQLSVL.

This clone was seen a handful of times. The V and J genes are TRBV2 and TRBJ1-1, with TRBD1 identical over 9 bases. The CDR3 totals 16 residues. Trimming removed 2 bases from V and 3 bases from J; junction bases left unmatched: 7. Germline V gene data show CDR1 as SNHLY and CDR2 as FYNNEI. The CDR3 sequence: CASSELTGGLDTEAFF. As DNA, the CDR3 is TGTGCCAGCAGTGAACTTACAGGGGGCTTGGACACTGAAGCTTTCTTT.

The chain couples TRBV28 to TRBJ2-1; 14 bases are a match to TRBD2. The CDR3 has 17 residues. Germline V lookup: CDR1 MDHEN, CDR2 SYDVKM. Trimming took 9 bases from V and 4 from J; bases not matched to a gene: 11. CDR3 nucleotides: TGTGCCAGTGGACAGGGGGGACTAGCGGGAGTTTACAATGAGCAGTTCTTC. As protein: CASGQGGLAGVYNEQFF.

The chain employs TRBV15 and TRBJ1-3; D is undetermined. Trimming shortened V by 1 base and J by 3 bases, and 10 bases separated the two germline ends. The CDR3 runs 15 residues. CDR1 and CDR2 from the germline V gene are LNHNV and YYDKDF (reference sequence). The CDR3 DNA reads as TGTGCCACCAGCAGAGGGCCAGAGAGTGGAAACACCATATATTTT. Amino acid sequence: CATSRGPESGNTIYF.

This clone was seen just once. One junction end does not reproduce the germline sequence, and a read error may be involved. V gene TRBV6-6 combines with J gene TRBJ2-7; D is perhaps TRBD1 (5 bases). CDR3 length equals 11 residues. The V gene's germline CDR1 is MNHNY and CDR2 SVGAGI (reference sequence). DNA for the CDR3: TGTGCCAGCAGTTACTCCAGGGTAGAAGGGTTC. Protein sequence: CASSYSRVEGF.

The chain employs TRBV5-6 and TRBJ1-1; TRBD1 matches at 12 bases. With 1 base clipped from V and 7 bases from J, the junction kept 11 bases outside the gene matches. Per the germline V gene, CDR1 is SGHDT and CDR2 is YYEEEE. The CDR3 spans 17 residues. CDR3 protein: CASSLFRLRDRGLEAFF. The CDR3 nucleotides read TGTGCCAGCAGCTTGTTCCGCCTCAGGGACAGGGGGCTTGAAGCTTTCTTT.

The genes are TRBV6-1 and TRBJ2-5; 7 bases line up with TRBD2. Per germline, CDR1 MNHNS and CDR2 SASEGT. V lost 5 bases to trimming and J lost 2 bases; unmatched junction nucleotides: 2. This CDR3 is built from 13 residues. The CDR3 DNA reads TGTGCCAGCAGTCGGGAGGTACAAGAGACCCAGTACTTC. Encoded protein: CASSREVQETQYF.